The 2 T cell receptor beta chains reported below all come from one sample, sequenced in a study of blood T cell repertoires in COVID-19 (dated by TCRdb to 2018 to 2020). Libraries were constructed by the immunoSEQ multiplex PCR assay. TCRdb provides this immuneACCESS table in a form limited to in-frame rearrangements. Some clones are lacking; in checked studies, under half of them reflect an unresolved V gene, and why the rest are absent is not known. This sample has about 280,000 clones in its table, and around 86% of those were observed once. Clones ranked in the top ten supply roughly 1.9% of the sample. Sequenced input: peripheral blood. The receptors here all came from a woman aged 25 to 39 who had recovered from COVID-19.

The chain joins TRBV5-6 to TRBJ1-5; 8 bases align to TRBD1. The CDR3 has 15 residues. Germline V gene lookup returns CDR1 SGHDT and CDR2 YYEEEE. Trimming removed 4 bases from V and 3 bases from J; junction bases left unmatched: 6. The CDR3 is CASSDKGQDNQPQHF. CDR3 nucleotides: TGTGCCAGCAGCGACAAGGGACAGGACAATCAGCCCCAGCATTTT.

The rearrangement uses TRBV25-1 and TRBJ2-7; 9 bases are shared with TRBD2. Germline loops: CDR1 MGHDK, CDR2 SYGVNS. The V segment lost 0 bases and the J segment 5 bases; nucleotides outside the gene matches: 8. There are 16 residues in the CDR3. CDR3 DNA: TGTGCCAGCAGTGAATACGGCGGGGGGGCAAACGACGAGCAGTACTTC. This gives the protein CASSEYGGGANDEQYF.